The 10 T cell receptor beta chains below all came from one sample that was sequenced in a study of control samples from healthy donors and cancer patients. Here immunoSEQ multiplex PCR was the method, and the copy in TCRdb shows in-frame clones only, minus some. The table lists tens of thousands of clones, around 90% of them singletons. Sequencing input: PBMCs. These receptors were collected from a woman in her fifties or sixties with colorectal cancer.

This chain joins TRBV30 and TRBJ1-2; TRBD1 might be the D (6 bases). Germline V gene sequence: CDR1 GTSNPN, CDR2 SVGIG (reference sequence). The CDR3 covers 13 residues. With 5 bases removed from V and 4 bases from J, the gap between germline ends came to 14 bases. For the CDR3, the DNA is TGTGCCTGGGTTCTACAGGGAACCTATGGCTACACCTTC. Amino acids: CAWVLQGTYGYTF.

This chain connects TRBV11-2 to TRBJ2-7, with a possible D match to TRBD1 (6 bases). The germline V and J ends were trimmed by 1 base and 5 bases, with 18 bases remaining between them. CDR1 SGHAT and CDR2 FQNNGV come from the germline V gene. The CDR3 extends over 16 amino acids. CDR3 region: CASSLAPGVPPDEQYV. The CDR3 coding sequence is TGTGCCAGCAGCTTAGCCCCAGGGGTACCACCCGACGAGCAGTACGTC.

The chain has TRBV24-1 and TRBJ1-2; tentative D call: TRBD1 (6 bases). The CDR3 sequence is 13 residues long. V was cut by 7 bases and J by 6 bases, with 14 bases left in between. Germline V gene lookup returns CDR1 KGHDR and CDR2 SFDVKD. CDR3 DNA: TGTGCCACCAGCGAAGGGACAATAGATGGCTACACCTTC. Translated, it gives CATSEGTIDGYTF.

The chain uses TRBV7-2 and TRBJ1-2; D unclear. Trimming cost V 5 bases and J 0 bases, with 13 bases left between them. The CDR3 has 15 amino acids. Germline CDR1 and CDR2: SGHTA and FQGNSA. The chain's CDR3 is CASSLQQISNYGYTF. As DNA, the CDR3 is TGTGCCAGCAGCCTACAACAAATCTCTAACTATGGCTACACCTTC.

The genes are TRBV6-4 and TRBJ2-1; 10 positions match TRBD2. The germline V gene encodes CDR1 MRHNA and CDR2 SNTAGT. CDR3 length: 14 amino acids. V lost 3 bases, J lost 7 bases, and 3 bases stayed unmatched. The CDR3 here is CASSDLAGDNEQFF. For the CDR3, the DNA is TGTGCCAGCAGTGATCTAGCGGGGGATAATGAGCAGTTCTTC.

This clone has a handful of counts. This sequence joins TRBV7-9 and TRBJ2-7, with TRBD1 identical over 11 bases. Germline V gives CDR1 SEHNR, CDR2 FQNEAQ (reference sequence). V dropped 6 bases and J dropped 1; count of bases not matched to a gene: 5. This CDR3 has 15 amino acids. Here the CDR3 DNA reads TGTGCCAGCAGTTCTGGGACAGGGGGTTCCTACGAGCAGTACGTC. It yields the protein CASSSGTGGSYEQYV.

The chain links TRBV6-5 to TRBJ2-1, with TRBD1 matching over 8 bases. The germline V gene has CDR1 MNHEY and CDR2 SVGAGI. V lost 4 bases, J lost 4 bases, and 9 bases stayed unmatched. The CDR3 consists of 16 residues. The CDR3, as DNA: TGTGCCAGCAGTTCCCCACTCCGGGACAGGTACAATGAGCAGTTCTTC. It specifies CASSSPLRDRYNEQFF.

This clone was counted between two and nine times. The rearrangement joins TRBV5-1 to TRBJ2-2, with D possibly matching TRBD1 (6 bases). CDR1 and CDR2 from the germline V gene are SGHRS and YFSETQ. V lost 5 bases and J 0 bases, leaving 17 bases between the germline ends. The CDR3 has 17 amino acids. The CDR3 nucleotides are TGCGCCAGCAGGCGAAGCGAGACAGGCGCGAACACCGGGGAGCTGTTTTTT. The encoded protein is CASRRSETGANTGELFF.

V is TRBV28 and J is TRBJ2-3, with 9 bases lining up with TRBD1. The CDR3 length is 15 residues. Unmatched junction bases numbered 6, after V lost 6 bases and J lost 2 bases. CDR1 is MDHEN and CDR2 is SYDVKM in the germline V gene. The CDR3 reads CASRGDRDITDTQYF. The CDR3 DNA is TGTGCCAGCAGGGGGGACAGGGATATCACAGATACGCAGTATTTT.

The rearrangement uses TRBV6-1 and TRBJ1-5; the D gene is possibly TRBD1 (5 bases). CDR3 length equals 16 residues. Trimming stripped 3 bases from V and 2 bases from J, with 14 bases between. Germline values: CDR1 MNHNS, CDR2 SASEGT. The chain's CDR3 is CASSDRGRGGNQPQHF. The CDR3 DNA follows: TGTGCCAGCAGTGACCGAGGGAGGGGAGGCAATCAGCCCCAGCATTTT.